This entry lists 19 T cell receptor beta chains sequenced from one sample in a study of T cells after posttransplantation cyclophosphamide. Profiled with immunoSEQ multiplex PCR; TCRdb holds only in-frame clones, not every one. This table holds approximately 10,000 clones, approximately 80% found once. Methotrexate plus calcineurin inhibitor accompanied controls' myeloablative marrow transplants; sampling was 1 year later. Sequenced here: PBMCs, sampled about 370 days after allogeneic stem cell transplant with calcineurin inhibitor and methotrexate. Every receptor here comes from a male patient aged 30 to 39 who received an allogeneic stem cell transplant from an unrelated donor, was CMV-positive, and had acute GVHD only. T cells may partly derive from the graft donor.

The count of this clone is one. The rearrangement joins TRBV27 to TRBJ1-4, with D perhaps matching TRBD1 (6 bases). The CDR3 extends over 13 amino acids. In germline, CDR1 is MNHEY, CDR2 SMNVEV (reference sequence). The germline V and J ends were trimmed by 7 bases and 7 bases, with 13 bases remaining between them. CDR3 region: CASNAAGAEKLFF. The CDR3, as DNA: TGTGCCAGCAATGCGGCAGGGGCTGAAAAACTGTTTTTT.

This clone was recorded only once. V usage is TRBV29-1 and J usage is TRBJ2-1; 9 bases agree with TRBD2. Germline V gives CDR1 SQVTM, CDR2 ANQGSEA. This CDR3 is built from 16 residues. Trimming removed 7 bases from V and 4 bases from J; junction bases left unmatched: 14. In DNA form, the CDR3 reads TGCAGCGCATCCGGGGTAGCGGGAGTAGGGTACAATGAGCAGTTCTTC. It is translated as CSASGVAGVGYNEQFF.

This clone was detected only a few times. The genes are TRBV4-3 and TRBJ1-1, with 11 nucleotides matching TRBD1. CDR3 length: 16 amino acids. Germline-derived CDR1 and CDR2 are LGHNA and YSLEER. The junction had 8 bases not matched to a gene; V was cut back by 4 bases and J by 4 bases. This CDR3 reads CASSLRTGGLATEAFF. In DNA form, the CDR3 reads TGCGCCAGCAGCCTACGGACAGGGGGCCTGGCCACTGAAGCTTTCTTT.

The chain has TRBV10-3 and TRBJ2-5; 8 nucleotides line up with TRBD1. The CDR3 has 14 amino acids. V was pared by 3 bases and J by 7 bases, with 7 bases of the junction left unmatched. Germline lookup yields CDR1 ENHRY and CDR2 SYGVKD. The CDR3 spells CAISDQGAPWTQYF. DNA of the CDR3: TGTGCCATCAGTGACCAGGGGGCGCCTTGGACCCAGTACTTC.

This clone has only one observation. V and J are TRBV2 and TRBJ1-2; TRBD1 matches 7 bases. The CDR3 length is 14 residues. J gave up 0 bases and V 6 bases, and 4 bases lay outside the gene matches. Germline V gives CDR1 SNHLY, CDR2 FYNNEI. The CDR3 nucleotides are TGTGCCAGCAGCAGGGACAGTTCTAACTATGGCTACACCTTC. This gives the protein CASSRDSSNYGYTF.

The rearrangement uses TRBV1 and TRBJ2-1; TRBD2 is the table's D call, not checked against the DNA. TRBV1 is reported as a pseudogene. The CDR3 sequence is 20 residues long. CDR3: CTSSPLAGECPLASYNEQFF. DNA for the CDR3: TGCACCAGCAGCCCACTAGCGGGAGAGTGTCCCCTCGCGTCCTACAATGAGCAGTTCTTC.

The chain links TRBV27 to TRBJ2-7, with D possibly matching TRBD1 (5 bases). V dropped 8 bases and J dropped 0 bases, with 14 bases sitting between them. The CDR3 extends over 14 amino acids. The V gene's germline CDR1 is MNHEY and CDR2 SMNVEV (reference sequence). CDR3 DNA: TGTGCCAGCTACGGGCAGGGAAGCTCCTACGAGCAGTACTTC. Residues: CASYGQGSSYEQYF.

The chain has TRBV4-1 and TRBJ1-1; unclear D gene. The germline V gene has CDR1 MGHRA and CDR2 YSYEKL. Trimming removed 3 bases at V and 3 bases at J, with 11 bases between. There are 14 residues in the CDR3. The CDR3 spells CASSHPGRDTEAFF. The CDR3 DNA sequence: TGCGCCAGCAGCCACCCGGGGAGGGACACTGAAGCTTTCTTT.

This clone was observed a handful of times. This chain joins TRBV4-3 and TRBJ2-7; 11 nucleotides line up with TRBD1. Germline V CDR1 and CDR2: LGHNA, YSLEER. This CDR3 spans 14 amino acids. J lost 6 bases, V lost 4 bases, and 5 bases had no gene match. CDR3 sequence: CASSPGQGAVEQYF. In DNA, the CDR3 is TGCGCCAGCAGCCCTGGACAGGGGGCTGTCGAGCAGTACTTC.

The rearrangement links TRBV6-5 to TRBJ2-4, with D maybe TRBD1 (5 bases). The CDR3 has 13 residues. From germline, CDR1 is MNHEY and CDR2 SVGAGI. Trimming removed 0 bases from V and 9 bases from J, with 9 bases in between. This CDR3 reads CASSYSQVSIQYF. In DNA form, the CDR3 reads TGTGCCAGCAGTTACTCACAGGTCAGCATTCAGTACTTC.

This clone was recorded only once. The V and J genes are TRBV6-5 and TRBJ2-4; TRBD2 might be the D (6 bases). This CDR3 comprises 15 residues. V shed 5 bases and J shed 0 bases, with 11 bases lying between them. Germline CDR1 MNHEY, CDR2 SVGAGI. CDR3 in amino acids: CASSGDLVAKNIQYF. Here the CDR3 DNA reads TGTGCCAGCAGTGGGGACTTGGTAGCCAAAAACATTCAGTACTTC.

This clone was seen a handful of times. The gene calls are TRBV5-1 and TRBJ2-1, with a weak D call TRBD2 (6 bases). There are 15 residues in the CDR3. Trimming left V 4 bases short and J 9 bases short, with 20 bases between. The germline gives CDR1 SGHRS, CDR2 YFSETQ. The CDR3 region is CASSLGSQGAGEQFF. The DNA for the CDR3 is TGCGCCAGCAGCCTCGGGAGTCAGGGTGCCGGTGAGCAGTTCTTC.

The chain employs TRBV5-1 and TRBJ2-1; possible D gene TRBD2, 6 bases. Trimming cost V 3 bases and J 10 bases, with 17 bases left between them. The V gene's germline CDR1 is SGHRS and CDR2 YFSETQ. The length of the CDR3 is 14 residues. The CDR3 sequence is CASSSKTGREEQFF. The CDR3 nucleotides read TGCGCCAGCAGCTCGAAGACGGGCCGGGAGGAGCAGTTCTTC.

The chain joins TRBV6-5 to TRBJ1-2, with 7 nucleotides matching TRBD1. The V gene's germline CDR1 is MNHEY and CDR2 SVGAGI. V lost 6 bases, J lost 4 bases, and 11 bases stayed unmatched. The CDR3 loop spans 15 amino acids. CDR3 DNA sequence: TGTGCCAGCAGCCGAATGATAGGGGGCAGCTATGGCTACACCTTC. It specifies CASSRMIGGSYGYTF.

The chain employs TRBV29-1 and TRBJ2-2; D may be TRBD2 (5 bases). The germline CDR1 and CDR2 sequences are SQVTM and ANQGSEA. The CDR3 extends over 13 amino acids. Trimming pared 8 bases from V and 7 bases from J, leaving 17 bases between. Written as DNA, the CDR3 is TGCAGCTCACTCGGGGTAAATGGCGGGGAGCTGTTTTTT. Translating gives CSSLGVNGGELFF.

This clone was seen once. One end of the junction varies from germline; a read error may be responsible. The rearrangement links TRBV5-6 to TRBJ1-1; possible D gene TRBD1, 6 bases. The CDR3 spans 13 residues. Germline CDR1 SGHDT, CDR2 YYEEEE. CDR3 residues: CASSLGQRLEAFF. CDR3 DNA sequence: TGTGCCAGCAGTTTGGGACAACGCCTTGAAGCTTTCTTT.

V usage is TRBV27 and J usage is TRBJ2-5; 9 positions agree with TRBD2. The J call may be incorrect, as the DNA end agrees better with TRBJ2-7. Germline CDR1 is MNHEY and CDR2 is SMNVEV (reference sequence). The CDR3 runs to 15 residues. CDR3 DNA sequence: TGTGCCAGCGGATCTTCCGGGACTAGCTTTTACGAGCAGTACTTC. Amino acids: CASGSSGTSFYEQYF.

This sequence joins TRBV27 and TRBJ2-7; 13 bases map to TRBD2. This CDR3 region has 14 residues. Germline CDR1 MNHEY, CDR2 SMNVEV (reference sequence). V gave up 5 bases and J gave up 5 bases; unmatched junction bases: 3. CDR3 in amino acids: CASSPGTSGNEQYF. The CDR3 DNA follows: TGTGCCAGCAGTCCCGGGACTAGCGGGAACGAGCAGTACTTC.

The V call is TRBV5-1, the J call TRBJ1-2; TRBD1 matches 9 bases. The trim removed 4 bases at V and 6 bases at J, leaving 13 bases unmatched. From germline, CDR1 is SGHRS and CDR2 YFSETQ. The CDR3 length is 16 residues. The CDR3 DNA reads as TGCGCCAGCAGCCCCGACCTCCGGGACAGGGTCCATGGCTACACCTTC. Its translation is CASSPDLRDRVHGYTF.